The T cell receptor beta chain under discussion was sequenced for a study of blood T cell repertoires in COVID-19. This CDR3 has 15 residues. The V segment lost 5 bases and the J segment 8 bases; nucleotides outside the gene matches: 9. CDR1 and CDR2 from the germline V gene are LNHDA and SQIVND (reference sequence). The assay was immunoSEQ multiplex PCR, and TCRdb's table has in-frame clones only and misses some. Found here are about 230,000 clones, roughly 84% of them singletons; the top ten hold approximately 4.8%. The rearrangement uses TRBV19 and TRBJ1-6; 7 nucleotides agree with TRBD1. The source of this sequence is a man aged 45-60 years with active or convalescent COVID-19. Sequencing was carried out using peripheral blood. CDR3 DNA sequence: TGTGCCAGTAGTCCAGAGAGGGGGCAGGATTCACCCCTCCACTTT. This gives the protein CASSPERGQDSPLHF.